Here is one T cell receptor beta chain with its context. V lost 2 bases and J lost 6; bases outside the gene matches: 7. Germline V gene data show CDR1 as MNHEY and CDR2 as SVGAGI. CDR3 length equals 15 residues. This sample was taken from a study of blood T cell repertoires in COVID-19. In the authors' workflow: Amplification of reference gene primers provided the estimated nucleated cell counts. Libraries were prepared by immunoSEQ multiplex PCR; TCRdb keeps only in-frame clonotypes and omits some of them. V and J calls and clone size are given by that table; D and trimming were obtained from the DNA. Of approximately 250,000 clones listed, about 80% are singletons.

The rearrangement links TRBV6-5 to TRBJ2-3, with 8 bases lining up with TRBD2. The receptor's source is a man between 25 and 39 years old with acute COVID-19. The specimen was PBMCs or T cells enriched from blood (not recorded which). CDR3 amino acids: CASSYQAGGADTQYF. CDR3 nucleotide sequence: TGTGCCAGCAGTTACCAAGCCGGGGGGGCGGATACGCAGTATTTT.